The clone carrying this T cell receptor beta chain was counted between two and nine times. Its target is unknown. The data were obtained in a study of graft-versus-host responses after intestinal transplantation. Broader study findings: Association was observed between peak circulating GvH clone levels and early post-transplant HvG declines. Analysis identified GvH clones in recipient marrow, with some appearing first in ileum or blood. Within the allografts of patients who had graft-donor T cell macrochimerism, graft-versus-host to host-versus-graft clonal ratios were high.

The trim removed 2 bases at V and 0 bases at J, leaving 7 bases unmatched. The CDR3 runs 15 residues. CDR1 GTSNPN and CDR2 SVGIG come from the germline V gene (reference sequence). Clones were read by immunoSEQ multiplex PCR, and TCRdb kept only the in-frame ones, dropping some. The sample has some 81,000 clones; roughly nine tenths are singletons. The sequencing here drew on unstimulated CD4+ T cells sorted from spleen or lymph node cells, taken before intestinal transplant. The clonotype was recovered from a human donor who received an intestinal transplant. The chain carries TRBV30 and TRBJ2-7, with 7 bases lining up with TRBD1. The CDR3 protein is CAWSTTTGRSYEQYF. Written as DNA, the CDR3 is TGTGCCTGGAGTACCACGACAGGGCGCTCCTACGAGCAGTACTTC.